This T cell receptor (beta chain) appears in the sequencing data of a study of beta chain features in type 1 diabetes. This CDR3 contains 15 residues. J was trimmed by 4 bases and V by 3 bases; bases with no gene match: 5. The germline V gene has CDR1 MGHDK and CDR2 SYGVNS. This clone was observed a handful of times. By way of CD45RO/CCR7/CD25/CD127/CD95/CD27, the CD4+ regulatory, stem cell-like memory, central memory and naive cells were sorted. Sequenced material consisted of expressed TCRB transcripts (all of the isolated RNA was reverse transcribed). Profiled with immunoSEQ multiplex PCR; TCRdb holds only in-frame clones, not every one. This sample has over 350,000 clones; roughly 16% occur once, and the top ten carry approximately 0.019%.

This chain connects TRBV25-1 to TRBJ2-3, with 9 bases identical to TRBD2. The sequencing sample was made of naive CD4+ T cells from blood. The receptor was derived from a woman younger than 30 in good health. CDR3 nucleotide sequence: TGTGCCAGCAGTGACGCGGGAGGGGTCTCAGATACGCAGTATTTT. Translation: CASSDAGGVSDTQYF.